One and the same sample provided the 19 T cell receptor beta chains below, sequenced in a study of PD-1 blockade in classical Hodgkin lymphoma. Here immunoSEQ multiplex PCR was the method, and the copy in TCRdb shows in-frame clones only, minus some. The table lists 20,000 to 25,000 clones, 60% to 75% of them singletons. Noted time point: cycle 4 day 1 (C4D1), after about 6 weeks of nivolumab. Exposure to brentuximab vedotin varied, and each patient had relapsed following autologous stem cell transplantation. The source material was peripheral blood mononuclear cells (PBMCs), sampled before the fourth cycle of nivolumab. These receptors came from a human donor with classical Hodgkin lymphoma.

The chain joins TRBV5-1 to TRBJ2-5, with D perhaps TRBD1 (6 bases). Germline V gives CDR1 SGHRS, CDR2 YFSETQ. The length of the CDR3 is 14 residues. The V and J ends lost 4 bases and 1 base respectively, with 11 bases between them. CDR3 sequence: CASSPGHGQETQYF. DNA for the CDR3: TGCGCCAGCAGCCCGGGACACGGCCAAGAGACCCAGTACTTC.

The V gene is TRBV7-7, the J gene TRBJ2-3; D unclear. With 1 base removed from V and 0 bases from J, the gap between germline ends came to 2 bases. The germline V gene has CDR1 SSHAT and CDR2 FNYEAQ (reference sequence). The CDR3 contains 13 residues. CDR3 in amino acids: CASSLDSTDTQYF. The CDR3 nucleotides are TGTGCCAGCAGCTTAGACAGCACAGATACGCAGTATTTT. Combining the CDR3 with reference TRBV7-7 and TRBJ2-3 gives the whole variable domain GAGVSQSPRYKVTKRGQDVTLRCDPISSHATLYWYQQALGQGPEFLTYFNYEAQPDKSGLPSDRFSAERPEGSISTLTIQRTEQRDSAMYRCASSLDSTDTQYFGPGTRLTVL.

V gene TRBV27 combines with J gene TRBJ2-2; unclear D gene. The germline gives CDR1 MNHEY, CDR2 SMNVEV (reference sequence). CDR3 length equals 16 residues. The germline V and J ends were trimmed by 6 bases and 1 base, with 15 bases remaining between them. The CDR3, as DNA: TGTGCCAGCAGATACGTAGCAAAACTGAACACCGGGGAGCTGTTTTTT. It is translated as CASRYVAKLNTGELFF.

This clone was seen only once. The chain is built from TRBV10-3 and TRBJ2-1; D gene ambiguous. V shed 7 bases and J shed 6 bases, with 13 bases lying between them. The CDR3 consists of 13 residues. Germline values: CDR1 ENHRY, CDR2 SYGVKD. The CDR3 spells CAITPTTLNEQFF. DNA of the CDR3: TGTGCCATCACTCCTACTACTCTCAATGAGCAGTTCTTC.

The chain couples TRBV28 to TRBJ1-5, with D unclear. CDR1 is MDHEN and CDR2 is SYDVKM in the germline V gene. V gave up 5 bases and J gave up 3 bases, with 11 bases separating them. The CDR3 has 14 amino acids. CDR3 sequence reads: CASSPASPNQPQHF. CDR3 nucleotide sequence: TGTGCCAGCAGTCCGGCCAGCCCCAATCAGCCCCAGCATTTT. Full variable domain (rest looked up from reference TRBV28 and TRBJ1-5): DVKVTQSSRYLVKRTGEKVFLECVQDMDHENMFWYRQDPGLGLRLIYFSYDVKMKEKGDIPEGYSVSREKKERFSLILESASTNQTSMYLCASSPASPNQPQHFGDGTRLSIL.

The V gene is TRBV5-6, the J gene TRBJ2-5, with a possible D match to TRBD2 (6 bases). Gene TRBJ2-7 matches the end of the DNA better, so the J call may be wrong. CDR3 length: 14 amino acids. CDR1 is SGHDT and CDR2 is YYEEEE in the germline V gene. CDR3: CASSLGGDFYEQYF. CDR3 nucleotide sequence: TGTGCCAGCAGCTTAGGCGGGGATTTTTACGAGCAGTACTTC.

The CDR3 protein is CASGSQGQETQYF. The DNA of the CDR3 is TGTGCCAGCGGTTCACAGGGACAAGAGACCCAGTACTTC. The J gene is TRBJ2-5, the V gene TRBV19, with D perhaps TRBD1 (6 bases). Germline V lookup: CDR1 LNHDA, CDR2 SQIVND (reference sequence). Trimming left V 9 bases short and J 2 bases short, with 13 bases between. This CDR3 region has 13 residues.

The chain recombines TRBV5-1 with TRBJ2-5; no clear D gene. The CDR3 is 14 amino acids. Germline V gene sequence: CDR1 SGHRS, CDR2 YFSETQ. Trimming removed 2 bases at V and 2 bases at J, with 10 bases between. In DNA, the CDR3 is TGCGCCAGCAGCTTCACTCCAGCTCAAGAGACCCAGTACTTC. Translating gives CASSFTPAQETQYF.

By share, this clone counts as medium-sized. V gene TRBV7-2 combines with J gene TRBJ2-2; D not resolved. V lost 5 bases and J lost 6, with 7 bases in between. The germline CDR1 and CDR2 sequences are SGHTA and FQGNSA. The CDR3 length is 12 residues. The CDR3 DNA is TGTGCCAGCAGCCTACCCCCCGGGGAGCTGTTTTTT. Protein product: CASSLPPGELFF.

CDR3 in amino acids: CASSQVPRSSYEQYF. For the CDR3, the DNA is TGCGCCAGCAGCCAAGTACCGCGGAGCTCCTACGAGCAGTACTTC. The V gene is TRBV4-3, the J gene TRBJ2-5; D gene uncertain. The J call may be incorrect, as the DNA end agrees better with TRBJ2-7. The CDR3 totals 15 residues. Germline V CDR1 and CDR2: LGHNA, YSLEER.

This clone was seen once. The CDR3 loop reads CASSLGVPRGGTDTQYF. CDR3 DNA sequence: TGTGCCAGCAGCTTAGGTGTCCCTCGGGGGGGCACAGATACGCAGTATTTT. The chain combines TRBV7-9 with TRBJ2-3; 7 bases are a match to TRBD2. The CDR3 has 17 amino acids. CDR1 is SEHNR and CDR2 is FQNEAQ in the germline V gene (reference sequence). The V gene end was trimmed by 1 base and the J gene end by 1 base; junction bases not matched to a gene: 8.

By proportion, this clone is medium-sized. The gene calls are TRBV7-9 and TRBJ2-3; the match to TRBD2 covers 13 bases. Germline CDR1 and CDR2: SEHNR and FQNEAQ (reference sequence). Trimming cost V 5 bases and J 2 bases; bases outside gene matches: 7. The CDR3 runs to 17 residues. Here the CDR3 DNA reads TGTGCCAGCAGCGAACCGGGACTAGCGGGATTCACAGATACGCAGTATTTT. This gives the protein CASSEPGLAGFTDTQYF.

A few counts support this clone. The chain recombines TRBV7-6 with TRBJ2-7, with 8 bases matching TRBD1. The CDR3 contains 14 residues. V lost 5 bases and J lost 9; bases outside the gene matches: 12. Germline V gene lookup returns CDR1 SGHVS and CDR2 FNYEAQ. The CDR3 DNA is TGTGCCAGCAGCCGAGGCCAGGGGGCGTCCCCGCAGTACTTC. As protein: CASSRGQGASPQYF.

The chain couples TRBV6-5 to TRBJ1-5, with D unclear. Trimming stripped 2 bases from V and 3 bases from J, with 5 bases between. This CDR3 has 13 residues. Germline CDR1 reads MNHEY; CDR2 reads SVGAGI. CDR3 in DNA: TGTGCCAGCAGTTACAATATCAATCAGCCCCAGCATTTT. It specifies CASSYNINQPQHF.

This rearrangement joins TRBV29-1 to TRBJ2-5; the D gene is possibly TRBD2 (6 bases). The V gene's germline CDR1 is SQVTM and CDR2 ANQGSEA. This CDR3 contains 13 residues. Trimming shortened V by 3 bases and J by 4 bases, and 12 bases separated the two germline ends. CDR3 amino acids: CSVDDGGGETQYF. CDR3 bases: TGCAGCGTTGACGACGGGGGTGGAGAGACCCAGTACTTC.

The chain recombines TRBV5-5 with TRBJ2-1, with D unclear. Germline-derived CDR1 and CDR2 are SGHKS and YYEKEE (reference sequence). V was clipped by 2 bases and J by 2 bases, with 17 bases between them. CDR3 length equals 17 residues. DNA of the CDR3: TGTGCCAGCAGCTTACACAGTCAAGGGCCGACCTACAATGAGCAGTTCTTC. It encodes CASSLHSQGPTYNEQFF.

This clone was observed a single time. V gene TRBV9 combines with J gene TRBJ2-3; no firm D call. V dropped 0 bases and J dropped 3 bases, with 11 bases sitting between them. This CDR3 comprises 15 residues. CDR1 and CDR2 from the germline V gene are SGDLS and YYNGEE. As DNA, the CDR3 is TGTGCCAGCAGCGTAGACGGAGATCAGACAGATACGCAGTATTTT. It encodes CASSVDGDQTDTQYF. The variable domain in full, completed from reference TRBV9 and TRBJ2-3, reads DSGVTQTPKHLITATGQRVTLRCSPRSGDLSVYWYQQSLDQGLQFLIQYYNGEERAKGNILERFSAQQFPDLHSELNLSSLELGDSALYFCASSVDGDQTDTQYFGPGTRLTVL.

The genes are TRBV4-1 and TRBJ1-1; 10 bases line up with TRBD1. The CDR3 sequence is 15 residues long. Germline CDR1 reads MGHRA; CDR2 reads YSYEKL. The J segment lost 3 bases and the V segment lost 3 bases, leaving 4 bases of the junction unmatched. The CDR3 loop is CASSQTGTGDTEAFF. CDR3 sequence (DNA): TGCGCCAGCAGCCAGACTGGGACAGGGGACACTGAAGCTTTCTTT.

The V call is TRBV27, the J call TRBJ2-7, with D unclear. The germline V and J ends were trimmed by 5 bases and 3 bases, with 14 bases remaining between them. Germline V gives CDR1 MNHEY, CDR2 SMNVEV (reference sequence). This CDR3 is built from 14 residues. As DNA, the CDR3 is TGTGCCAGCAGTGGCCAAGCCTCGGTCTACGAGCAGTACTTC. Its protein is CASSGQASVYEQYF.